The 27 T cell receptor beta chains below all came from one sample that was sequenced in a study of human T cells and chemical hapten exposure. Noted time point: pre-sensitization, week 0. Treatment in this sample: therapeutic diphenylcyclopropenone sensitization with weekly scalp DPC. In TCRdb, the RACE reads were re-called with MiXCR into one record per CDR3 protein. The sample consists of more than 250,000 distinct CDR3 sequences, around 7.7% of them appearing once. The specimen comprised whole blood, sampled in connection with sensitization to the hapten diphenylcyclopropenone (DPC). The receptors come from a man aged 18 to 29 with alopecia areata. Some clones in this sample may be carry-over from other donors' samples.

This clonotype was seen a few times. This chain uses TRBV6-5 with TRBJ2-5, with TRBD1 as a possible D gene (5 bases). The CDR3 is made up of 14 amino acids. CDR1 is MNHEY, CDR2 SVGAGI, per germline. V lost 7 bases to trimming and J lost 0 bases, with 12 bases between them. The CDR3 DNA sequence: TGTGCCAGCAACTCTGGGGCCAACCAAGAGACCCAGTACTTC. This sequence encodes CASNSGANQETQYF.

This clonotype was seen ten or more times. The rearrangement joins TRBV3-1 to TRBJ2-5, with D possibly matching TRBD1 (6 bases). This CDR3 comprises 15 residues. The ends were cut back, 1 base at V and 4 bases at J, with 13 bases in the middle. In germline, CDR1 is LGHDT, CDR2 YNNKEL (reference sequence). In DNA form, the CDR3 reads TGTGCCAGCAGCCAAGCAACACTAGGGGGAGAGACCCAGTACTTC. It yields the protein CASSQATLGGETQYF.

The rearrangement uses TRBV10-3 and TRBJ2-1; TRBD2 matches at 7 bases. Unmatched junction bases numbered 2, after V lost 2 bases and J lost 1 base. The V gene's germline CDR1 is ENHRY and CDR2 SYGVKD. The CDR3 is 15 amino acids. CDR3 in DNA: TGTGCCATCAGTGAGGGGAGGGGTTCCTACAATGAGCAGTTCTTC. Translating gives CAISEGRGSYNEQFF.

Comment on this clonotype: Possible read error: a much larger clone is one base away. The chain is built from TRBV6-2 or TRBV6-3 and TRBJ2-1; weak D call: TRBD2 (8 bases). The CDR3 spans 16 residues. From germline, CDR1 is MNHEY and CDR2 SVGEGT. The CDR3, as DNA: TGTGCCAGCAGTTACTCGGGACAGCGGGGGTACATTGAGCAGTTCTTC. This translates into CASSYSGQRGYIEQFF.

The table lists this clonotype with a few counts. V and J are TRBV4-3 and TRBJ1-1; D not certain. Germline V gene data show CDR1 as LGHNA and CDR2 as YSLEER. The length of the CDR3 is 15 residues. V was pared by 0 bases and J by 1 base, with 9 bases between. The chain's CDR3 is CASSQDLLWNTEAFF. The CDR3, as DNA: TGCGCCAGCAGCCAAGATCTGCTGTGGAACACTGAAGCTTTCTTT.

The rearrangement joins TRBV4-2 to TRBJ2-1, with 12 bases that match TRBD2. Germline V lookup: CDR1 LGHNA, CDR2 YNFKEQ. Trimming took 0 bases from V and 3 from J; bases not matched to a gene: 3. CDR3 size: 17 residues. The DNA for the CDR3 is TGTGCCAGCAGCCAAGATCTAGCGGGAGGGGGCTACAATGAGCAGTTCTTC. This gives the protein CASSQDLAGGGYNEQFF.

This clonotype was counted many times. CDR3 in DNA: TGTGCCAGCAGCTTAGATCTGGGACAGGGAACCGAGCAGTACGTC. Protein product: CASSLDLGQGTEQYV. The chain employs TRBV11-2 and TRBJ2-7, with 9 nucleotides matching TRBD1. V lost 0 bases and J lost 6; bases outside the gene matches: 6. Germline V gives CDR1 SGHAT, CDR2 FQNNGV. The length of the CDR3 is 15 residues.

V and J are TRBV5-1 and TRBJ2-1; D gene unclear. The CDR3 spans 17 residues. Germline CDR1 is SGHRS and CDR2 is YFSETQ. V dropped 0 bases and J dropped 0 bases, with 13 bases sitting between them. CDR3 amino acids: CASSLEVRTSSYNEQFF. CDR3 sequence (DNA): TGCGCCAGCAGCTTGGAGGTCCGGACCAGCTCCTACAATGAGCAGTTCTTC. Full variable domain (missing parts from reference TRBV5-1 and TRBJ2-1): KAGVTQTPRYLIKTRGQQVTLSCSPISGHRSVSWYQQTPGQGLQFLFEYFSETQRNKGNFPGRFSGRQFSNSRSEMNVSTLELGDSALYLCASSLEVRTSSYNEQFFGPGTRLTVL.

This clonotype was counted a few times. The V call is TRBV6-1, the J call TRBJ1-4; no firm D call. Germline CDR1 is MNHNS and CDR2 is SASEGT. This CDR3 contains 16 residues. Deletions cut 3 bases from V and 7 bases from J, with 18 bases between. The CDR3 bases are TGTGCCAGCAGTGAGGGCCGACTATCGTGGGGTGAAAAACTGTTTTTT. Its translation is CASSEGRLSWGEKLFF.

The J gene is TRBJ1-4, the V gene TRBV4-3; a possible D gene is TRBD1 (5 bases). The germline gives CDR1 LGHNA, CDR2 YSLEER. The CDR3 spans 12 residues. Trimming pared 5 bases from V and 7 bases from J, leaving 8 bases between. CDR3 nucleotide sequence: TGCGCCAGCAGCGGGGGGACTGAAAAACTGTTTTTT. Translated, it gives CASSGGTEKLFF.

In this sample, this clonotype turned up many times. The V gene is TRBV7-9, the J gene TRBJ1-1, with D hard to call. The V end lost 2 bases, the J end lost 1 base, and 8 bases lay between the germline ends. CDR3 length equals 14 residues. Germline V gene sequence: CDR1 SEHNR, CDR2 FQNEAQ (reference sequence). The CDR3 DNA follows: TGTGCCAGCAGCTTATTTGAGGGGAACACTGAAGCTTTCTTT. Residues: CASSLFEGNTEAFF.

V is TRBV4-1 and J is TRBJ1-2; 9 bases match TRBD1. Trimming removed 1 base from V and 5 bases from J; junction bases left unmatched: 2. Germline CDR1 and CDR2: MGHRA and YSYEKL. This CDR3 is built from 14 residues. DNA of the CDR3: TGCGCCAGCAGCCAAGTCGGACAGGGGTATGGCTACACCTTC. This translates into CASSQVGQGYGYTF.

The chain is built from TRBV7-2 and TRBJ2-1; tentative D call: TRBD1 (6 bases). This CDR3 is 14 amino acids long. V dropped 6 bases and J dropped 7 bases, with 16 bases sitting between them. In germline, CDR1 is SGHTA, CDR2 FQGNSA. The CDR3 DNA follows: TGTGCCAGCAGAGATAGCAGGGGCCCGAATGAGCAGTTCTTC. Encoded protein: CASRDSRGPNEQFF.

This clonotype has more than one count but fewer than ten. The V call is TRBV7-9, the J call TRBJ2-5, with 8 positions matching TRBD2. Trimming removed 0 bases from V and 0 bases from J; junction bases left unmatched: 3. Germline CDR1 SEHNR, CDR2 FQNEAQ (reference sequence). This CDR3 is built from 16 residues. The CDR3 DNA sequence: TGTGCCAGCAGCTTAGCAGCGGGGGATTACCAAGAGACCCAGTACTTC. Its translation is CASSLAAGDYQETQYF.

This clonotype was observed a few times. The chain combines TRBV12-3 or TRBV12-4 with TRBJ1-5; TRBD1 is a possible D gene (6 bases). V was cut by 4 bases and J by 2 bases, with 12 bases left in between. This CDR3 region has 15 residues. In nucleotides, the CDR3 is TGTGCCAGCAGTTCCCCTGCAGGGGGCAATCAGCCCCAGCATTTT. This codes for CASSSPAGGNQPQHF.

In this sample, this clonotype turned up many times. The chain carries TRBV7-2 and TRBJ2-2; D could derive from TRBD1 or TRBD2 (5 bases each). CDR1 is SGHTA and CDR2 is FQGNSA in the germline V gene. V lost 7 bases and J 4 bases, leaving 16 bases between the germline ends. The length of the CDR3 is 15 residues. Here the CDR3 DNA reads TGTGCCAGCAACAATTGGGACGGTGGCACCGGGGAGCTGTTTTTT. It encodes CASNNWDGGTGELFF.

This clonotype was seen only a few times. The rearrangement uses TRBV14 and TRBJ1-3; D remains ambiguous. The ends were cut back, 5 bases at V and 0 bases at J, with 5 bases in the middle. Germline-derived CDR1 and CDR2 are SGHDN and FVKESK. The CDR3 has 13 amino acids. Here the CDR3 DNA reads TGTGCCAGCAGCGTACTCTCTGGAAACACCATATATTTT. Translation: CASSVLSGNTIYF.

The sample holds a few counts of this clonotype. The CDR3 is CSGGQGRGYGYTF. CDR3 nucleotide sequence: TGCAGCGGGGGACAGGGCCGTGGCTATGGCTACACCTTC. The genes are TRBV29-1 and TRBJ1-2; 9 positions match TRBD1. The V and J ends lost 7 bases and 4 bases, in that order; junction bases with no gene match: 7. CDR1 and CDR2 (germline): SQVTM, ANQGSEA. CDR3 length equals 13 residues.

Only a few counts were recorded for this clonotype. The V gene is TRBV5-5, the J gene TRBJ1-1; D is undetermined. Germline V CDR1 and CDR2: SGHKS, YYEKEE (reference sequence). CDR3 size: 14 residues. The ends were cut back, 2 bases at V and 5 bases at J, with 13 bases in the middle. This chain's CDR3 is CASSLPGRTTEAFF. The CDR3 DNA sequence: TGTGCCAGCAGCTTACCGGGCCGAACGACTGAAGCTTTCTTT.

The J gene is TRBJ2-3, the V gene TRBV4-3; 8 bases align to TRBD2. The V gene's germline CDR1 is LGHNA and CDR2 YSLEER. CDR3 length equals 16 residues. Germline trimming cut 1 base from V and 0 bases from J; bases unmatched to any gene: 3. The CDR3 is CASSQAPSGSTDTQYF. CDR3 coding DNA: TGCGCCAGCAGCCAAGCGCCTAGCGGGAGCACAGATACGCAGTATTTT.

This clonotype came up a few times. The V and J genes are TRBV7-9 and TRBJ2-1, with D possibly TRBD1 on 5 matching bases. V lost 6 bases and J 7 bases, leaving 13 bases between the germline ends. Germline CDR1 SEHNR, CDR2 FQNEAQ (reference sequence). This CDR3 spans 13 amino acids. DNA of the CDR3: TGTGCCAGCAGAGTTACAGGTTTTAATGAGCAGTTCTTC. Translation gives CASRVTGFNEQFF.

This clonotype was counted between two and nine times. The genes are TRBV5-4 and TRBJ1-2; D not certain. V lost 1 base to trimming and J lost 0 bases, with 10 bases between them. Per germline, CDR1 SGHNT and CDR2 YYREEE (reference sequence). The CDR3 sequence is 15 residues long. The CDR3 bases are TGTGCCAGCAGCTTGCCGGACGAGACTAACTATGGCTACACCTTC. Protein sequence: CASSLPDETNYGYTF. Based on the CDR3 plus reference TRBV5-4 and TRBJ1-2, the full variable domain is ETGVTQSPTHLIKTRGQQVTLRCSSQSGHNTVSWYQQALGQGPQFIFQYYREEENGRGNFPPRFSGLQFPNYSSELNVNALELDDSALYLCASSLPDETNYGYTFGSGTRLTVV.

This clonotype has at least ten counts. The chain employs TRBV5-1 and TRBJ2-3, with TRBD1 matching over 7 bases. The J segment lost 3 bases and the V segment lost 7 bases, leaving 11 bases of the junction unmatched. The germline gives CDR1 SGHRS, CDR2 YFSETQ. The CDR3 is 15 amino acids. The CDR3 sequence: CASQTTGSETDTQYF. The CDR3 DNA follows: TGCGCCAGCCAGACGACAGGGAGTGAGACAGATACGCAGTATTTT.

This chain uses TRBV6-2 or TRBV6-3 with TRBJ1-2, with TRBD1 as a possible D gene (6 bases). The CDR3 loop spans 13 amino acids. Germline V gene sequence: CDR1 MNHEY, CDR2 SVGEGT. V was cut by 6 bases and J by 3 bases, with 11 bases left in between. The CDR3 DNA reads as TGTGCCAGCAGCCGGGACACCTACTATGGCTACACCTTC. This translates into CASSRDTYYGYTF.

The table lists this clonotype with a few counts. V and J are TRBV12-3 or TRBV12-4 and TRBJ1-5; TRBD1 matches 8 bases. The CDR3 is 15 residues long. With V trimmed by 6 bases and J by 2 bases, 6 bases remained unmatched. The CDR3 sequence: CASRTGGFGNQPQHF. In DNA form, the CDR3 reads TGTGCCAGCAGAACAGGGGGTTTCGGCAATCAGCCCCAGCATTTT.

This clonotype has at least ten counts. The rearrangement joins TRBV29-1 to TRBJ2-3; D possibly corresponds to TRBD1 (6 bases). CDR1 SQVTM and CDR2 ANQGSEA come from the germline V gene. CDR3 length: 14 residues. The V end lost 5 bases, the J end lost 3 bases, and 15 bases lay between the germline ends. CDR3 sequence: CSVHPGQETDTQYF. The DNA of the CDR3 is TGCAGCGTTCATCCGGGACAAGAGACAGATACGCAGTATTTT.

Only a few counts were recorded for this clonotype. In DNA, the CDR3 is TGTGCCAGCAGACCGGGACAGGGGAATTCACCCCTCCACTTT. Protein product: CASRPGQGNSPLHF. The chain is built from TRBV5-6 and TRBJ1-6, with 10 bases fitting TRBD1. The trim removed 5 bases at V and 7 bases at J, leaving 3 bases unmatched. Per the germline V gene, CDR1 is SGHDT and CDR2 is YYEEEE. There are 14 residues in the CDR3.